Listed here is a single T cell receptor (beta chain). The antigen is undetermined. The data originate from a study of identical twins. General study results and limits: The study found that models underestimated out-of-frame TCR alpha sharing in monozygotic twins. With abundant cord blood beta clonotypes, insertions were fewer; memory repertoires showed no such pattern.

TCRdb re-called the 5' RACE reads with MiXCR, one entry per CDR3 protein. The data show about 530,000 distinct CDR3 sequences, 13% to 15% seen once. Losses at the gene ends were 6 bases for V and 2 bases for J; bases not matched to a gene: 12. CDR3 length: 17 residues. CDR1 PRHDT and CDR2 FYEKMQ come from the germline V gene (reference sequence). These same data were also listed under a study on yellow fever vaccine responses in identical twins.

The gene calls are TRBV13 and TRBJ2-3; the match to TRBD2 covers 9 bases. This clonotype was obtained from a woman younger than 35 in good health. Source material: CD4+ T cells sorted from blood. CDR3 DNA sequence: TGTGCCAGCAGATCTCCTCCCAGCGGGGGGATCACAGATACGCAGTATTTT. Translating it yields CASRSPPSGGITDTQYF.